This TCR beta chain is drawn from a study of blood T cells in healthy people across ages. Study-wide results and limits: Any changes in expanded clonotypes were possibly confounded, as donor CMV status remained unknown.

The second PCR ran 7 to 11 cycles with a sample-barcoded 5' primer and J-beta primers. TCRdb re-derived calls from the 5' RACE reads in MiXCR, one entry per CDR3 protein. The table lists 550,000 to 650,000 distinct CDR3 sequences, approximately 26% of them singletons. The CDR3 totals 15 residues. Per germline, CDR1 DFQATT and CDR2 SNEGSKA (reference sequence). This clonotype turned up a few times. No antigen is known for it. One end of the junction varies from germline; a read error may be responsible. The same data also went into a second study, on T cells of mothers and their children.

The chain has TRBV20-1 and TRBJ1-1, with a tentative D call TRBD1 (5 bases). Material for sequencing was blood. This receptor was obtained from a boy between 2 and 10 years old in good health. CDR3: CGARDLYRSFPEAFF. The CDR3 DNA follows: TGCGGTGCTAGAGATCTGTACAGGTCCTTTCCTGAAGCTTTCTTT.